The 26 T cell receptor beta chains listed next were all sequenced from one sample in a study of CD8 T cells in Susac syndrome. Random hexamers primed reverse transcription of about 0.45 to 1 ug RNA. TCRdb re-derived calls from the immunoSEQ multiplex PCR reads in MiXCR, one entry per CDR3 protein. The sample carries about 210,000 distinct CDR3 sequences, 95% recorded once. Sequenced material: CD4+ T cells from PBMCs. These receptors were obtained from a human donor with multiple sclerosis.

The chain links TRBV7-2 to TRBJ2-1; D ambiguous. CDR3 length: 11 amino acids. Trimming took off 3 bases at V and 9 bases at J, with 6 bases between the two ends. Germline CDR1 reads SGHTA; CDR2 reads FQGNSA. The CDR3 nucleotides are TGTGCCAGCAGCTTTGTGGGTGAGCAGTTCTTC. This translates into CASSFVGEQFF. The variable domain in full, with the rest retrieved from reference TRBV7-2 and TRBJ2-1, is GAGVSQSPSNKVTEKGKDVELRCDPISGHTALYWYRQSLGQGLEFLIYFQGNSAPDKSGLPSDRFSAERTGGSVSTLTIQRTQQEDSAVYLCASSFVGEQFFGPGTRLTVL.

As DNA, the CDR3 is TGCAGCGTCCTCGACAGGGGAAATTCACCCCTCCACTTT. The encoded protein is CSVLDRGNSPLHF. The V call is TRBV29-1, the J call TRBJ1-6, with TRBD1 matching 8 bases. Trimming removed 6 bases from V and 7 bases from J; junction bases left unmatched: 5. CDR1 is SQVTM and CDR2 is ANQGSEA in the germline V gene. The CDR3 has 13 amino acids.

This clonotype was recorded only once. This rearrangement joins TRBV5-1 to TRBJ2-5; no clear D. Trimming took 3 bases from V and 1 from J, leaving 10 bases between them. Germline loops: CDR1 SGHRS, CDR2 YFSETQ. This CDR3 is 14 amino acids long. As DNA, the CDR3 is TGCGCCAGCAGCTCCGTGGGCGGCCAAGAGACCCAGTACTTC. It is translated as CASSSVGGQETQYF.

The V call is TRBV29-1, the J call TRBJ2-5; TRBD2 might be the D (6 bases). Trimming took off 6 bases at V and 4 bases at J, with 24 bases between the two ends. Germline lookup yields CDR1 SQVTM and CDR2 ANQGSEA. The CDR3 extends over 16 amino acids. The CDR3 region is CSVVTPVREAGETQYF. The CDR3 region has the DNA TGCAGCGTCGTAACGCCCGTCAGGGAAGCGGGAGAGACCCAGTACTTC.

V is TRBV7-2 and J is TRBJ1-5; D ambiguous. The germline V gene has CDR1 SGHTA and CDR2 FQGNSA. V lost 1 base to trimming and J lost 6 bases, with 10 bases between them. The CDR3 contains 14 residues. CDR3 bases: TGTGCCAGCAGCTTAGTGGGTCTTAGTCAGCCCCAGCATTTT. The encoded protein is CASSLVGLSQPQHF.

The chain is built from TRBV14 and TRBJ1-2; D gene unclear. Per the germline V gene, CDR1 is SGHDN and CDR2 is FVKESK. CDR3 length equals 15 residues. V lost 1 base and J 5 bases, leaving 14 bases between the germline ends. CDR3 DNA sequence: TGTGCCAGCAGCCAAGGTGGACGGCGCGCTTATGGCTACACCTTC. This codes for CASSQGGRRAYGYTF. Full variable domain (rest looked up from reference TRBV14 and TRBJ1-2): EAGVTQFPSHSVIEKGQTVTLRCDPISGHDNLYWYRRVMGKEIKFLLHFVKESKQDESGMPNNRFLAERTGGTYSTLKVQPAELEDSGVYFCASSQGGRRAYGYTFGSGTRLTVV.

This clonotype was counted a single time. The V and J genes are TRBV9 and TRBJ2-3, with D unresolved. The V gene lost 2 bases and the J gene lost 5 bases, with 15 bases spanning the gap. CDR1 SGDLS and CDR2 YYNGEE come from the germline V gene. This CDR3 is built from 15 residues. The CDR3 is CASSVRTFPRDTQYF. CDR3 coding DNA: TGTGCCAGCAGCGTCCGGACCTTCCCCCGAGATACGCAGTATTTT. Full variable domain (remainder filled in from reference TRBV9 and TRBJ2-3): DSGVTQTPKHLITATGQRVTLRCSPRSGDLSVYWYQQSLDQGLQFLIQYYNGEERAKGNILERFSAQQFPDLHSELNLSSLELGDSALYFCASSVRTFPRDTQYFGPGTRLTVL.

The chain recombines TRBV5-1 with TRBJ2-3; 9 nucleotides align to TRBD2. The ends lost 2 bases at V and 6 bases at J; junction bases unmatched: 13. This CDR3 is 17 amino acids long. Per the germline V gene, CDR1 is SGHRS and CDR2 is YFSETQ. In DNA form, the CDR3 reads TGCGCCAGCAGCTTCCAGGGGCTAGCGGGGTTCGCGGATACGCAGTATTTT. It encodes CASSFQGLAGFADTQYF.

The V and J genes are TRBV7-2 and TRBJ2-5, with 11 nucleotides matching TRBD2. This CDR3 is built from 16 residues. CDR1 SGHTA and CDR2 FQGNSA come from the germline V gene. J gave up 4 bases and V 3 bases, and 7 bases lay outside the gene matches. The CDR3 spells CASSLGTSGVGETQYF. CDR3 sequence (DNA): TGTGCCAGCAGCTTGGGGACTAGCGGTGTTGGAGAGACCCAGTACTTC.

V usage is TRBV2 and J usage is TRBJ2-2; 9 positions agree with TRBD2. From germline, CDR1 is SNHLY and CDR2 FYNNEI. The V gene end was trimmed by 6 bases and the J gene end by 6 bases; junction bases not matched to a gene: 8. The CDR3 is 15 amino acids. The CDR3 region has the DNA TGTGCCAGCAGAAGAGCGGGGGGAGACGCCGGGGAGCTGTTTTTT. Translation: CASRRAGGDAGELFF. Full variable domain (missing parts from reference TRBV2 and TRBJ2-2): EPEVTQTPSHQVTQMGQEVILRCVPISNHLYFYWYRQILGQKVEFLVSFYNNEISEKSEIFDDQFSVERPDGSNFTLKIRSTKLEDSAMYFCASRRAGGDAGELFFGEGSRLTVL.

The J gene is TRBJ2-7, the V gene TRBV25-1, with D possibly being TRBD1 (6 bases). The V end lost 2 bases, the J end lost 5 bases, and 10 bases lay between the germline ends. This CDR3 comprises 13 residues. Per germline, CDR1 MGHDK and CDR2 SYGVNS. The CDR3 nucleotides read TGTGCCAGCAGTGAACCAGGGGACCACGAGCAGTACTTC. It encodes CASSEPGDHEQYF.

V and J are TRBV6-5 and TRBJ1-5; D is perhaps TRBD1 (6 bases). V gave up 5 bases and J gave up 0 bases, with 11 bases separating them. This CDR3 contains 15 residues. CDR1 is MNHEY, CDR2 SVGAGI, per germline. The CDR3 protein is CASSGGANSNQPQHF. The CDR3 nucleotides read TGTGCCAGCAGTGGGGGGGCTAATAGCAATCAGCCCCAGCATTTT.

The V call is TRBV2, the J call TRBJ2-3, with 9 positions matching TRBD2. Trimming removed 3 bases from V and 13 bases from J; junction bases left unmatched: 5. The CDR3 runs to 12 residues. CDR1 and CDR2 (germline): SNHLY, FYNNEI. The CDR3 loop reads CASSDLAGVKYF. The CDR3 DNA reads TGTGCCAGCAGTGATTTAGCGGGAGTGAAGTATTTT.

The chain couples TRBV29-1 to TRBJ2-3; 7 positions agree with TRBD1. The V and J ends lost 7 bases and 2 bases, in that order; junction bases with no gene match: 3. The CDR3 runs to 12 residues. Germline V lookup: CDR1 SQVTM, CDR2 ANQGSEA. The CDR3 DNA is TGCAGCGCCGACAGGGACACAGATACGCAGTATTTT. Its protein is CSADRDTDTQYF.

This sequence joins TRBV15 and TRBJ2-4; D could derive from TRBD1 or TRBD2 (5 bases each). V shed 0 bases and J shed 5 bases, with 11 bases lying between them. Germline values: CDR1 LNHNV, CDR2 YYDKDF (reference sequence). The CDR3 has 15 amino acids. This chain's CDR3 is CATSRDPGSENIQYF. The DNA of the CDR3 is TGTGCCACCAGCAGAGATCCAGGGAGCGAAAACATTCAGTACTTC.

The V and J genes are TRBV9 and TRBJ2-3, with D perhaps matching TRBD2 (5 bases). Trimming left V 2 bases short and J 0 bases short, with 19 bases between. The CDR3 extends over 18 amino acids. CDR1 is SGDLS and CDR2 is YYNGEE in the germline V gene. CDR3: CASSVGIRGSHSTDTQYF. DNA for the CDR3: TGTGCCAGCAGCGTCGGTATCCGTGGGAGCCATAGCACAGATACGCAGTATTTT.

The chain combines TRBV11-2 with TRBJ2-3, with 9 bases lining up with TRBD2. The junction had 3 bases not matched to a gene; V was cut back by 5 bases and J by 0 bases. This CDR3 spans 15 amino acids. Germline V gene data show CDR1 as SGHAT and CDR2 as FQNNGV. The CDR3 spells CASSKLAGSTDTQYF. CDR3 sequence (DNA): TGTGCCAGCAGCAAGCTAGCGGGGAGCACAGATACGCAGTATTTT.

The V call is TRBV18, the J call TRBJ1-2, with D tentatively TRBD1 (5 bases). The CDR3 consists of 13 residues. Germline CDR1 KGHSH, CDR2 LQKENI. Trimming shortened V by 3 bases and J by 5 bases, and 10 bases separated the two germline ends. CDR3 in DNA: TGTGCCAGCTCACCTCCGGGACGGTATGGCTACACCTTC. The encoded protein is CASSPPGRYGYTF.

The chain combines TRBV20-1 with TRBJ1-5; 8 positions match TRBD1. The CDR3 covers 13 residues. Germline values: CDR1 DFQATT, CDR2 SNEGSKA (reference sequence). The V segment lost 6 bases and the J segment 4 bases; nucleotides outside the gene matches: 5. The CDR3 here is CSAVDRGNQPQHF. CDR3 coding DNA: TGCAGTGCCGTAGACAGGGGAAATCAGCCCCAGCATTTT.

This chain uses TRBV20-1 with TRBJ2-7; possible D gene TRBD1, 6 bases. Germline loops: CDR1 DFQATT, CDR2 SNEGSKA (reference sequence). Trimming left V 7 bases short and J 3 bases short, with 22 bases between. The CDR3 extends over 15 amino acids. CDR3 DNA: TGCAGTGTAGGGACACCCACAAGAGGCCACTACGAGCAGTACTTC. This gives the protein CSVGTPTRGHYEQYF.

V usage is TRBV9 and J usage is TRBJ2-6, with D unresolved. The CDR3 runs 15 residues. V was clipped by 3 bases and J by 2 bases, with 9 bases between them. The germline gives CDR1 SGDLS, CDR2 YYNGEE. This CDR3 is CASSARVTGANVLTF. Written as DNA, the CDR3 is TGTGCCAGCAGCGCTCGGGTCACTGGGGCCAACGTCCTGACTTTC.

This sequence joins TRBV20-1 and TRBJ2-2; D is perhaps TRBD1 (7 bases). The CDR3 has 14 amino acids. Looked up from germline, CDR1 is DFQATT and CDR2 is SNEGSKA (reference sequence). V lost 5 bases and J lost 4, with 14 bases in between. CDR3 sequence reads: CSAPQQGGTGELFF. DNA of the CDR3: TGCAGTGCTCCCCAGCAGGGGGGCACCGGGGAGCTGTTTTTT.

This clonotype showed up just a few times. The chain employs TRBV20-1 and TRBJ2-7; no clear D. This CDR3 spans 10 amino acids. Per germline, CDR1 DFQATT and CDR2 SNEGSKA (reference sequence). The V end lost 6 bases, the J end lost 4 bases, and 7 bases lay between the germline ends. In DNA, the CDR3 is TGCAGTGCGGGCGGATACGAGCAGTACTTC. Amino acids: CSAGGYEQYF.

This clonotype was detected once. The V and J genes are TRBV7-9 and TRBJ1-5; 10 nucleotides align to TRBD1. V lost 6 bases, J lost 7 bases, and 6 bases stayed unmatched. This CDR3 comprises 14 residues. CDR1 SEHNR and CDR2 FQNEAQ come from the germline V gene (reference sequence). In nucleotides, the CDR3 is TGTGCCAGCAGTTCAGGACAGGGGGACCAGCCCCAGCATTTT. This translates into CASSSGQGDQPQHF.

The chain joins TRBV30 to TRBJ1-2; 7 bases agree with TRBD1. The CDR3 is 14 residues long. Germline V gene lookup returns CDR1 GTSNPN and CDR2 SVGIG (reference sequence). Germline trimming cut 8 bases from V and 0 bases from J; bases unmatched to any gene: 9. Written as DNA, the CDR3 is TGTGCCCTGGTCCAAGGGACAGCTAACTATGGCTACACCTTC. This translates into CALVQGTANYGYTF. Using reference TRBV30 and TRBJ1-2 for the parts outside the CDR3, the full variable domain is SQTIHQWPATLVQPVGSPLSLECTVEGTSNPNLYWYRQAAGRGLQLLFYSVGIGQISSEVPQNLSASRPQDRQFILSSKKLLLSDSGFYLCALVQGTANYGYTFGSGTRLTVV.

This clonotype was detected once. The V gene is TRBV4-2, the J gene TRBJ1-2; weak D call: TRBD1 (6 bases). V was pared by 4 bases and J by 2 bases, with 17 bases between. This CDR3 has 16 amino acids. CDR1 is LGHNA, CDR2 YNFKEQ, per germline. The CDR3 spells CASSPPDSVINYGYTF. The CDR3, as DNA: TGTGCCAGCAGCCCACCGGACAGCGTTATAAACTATGGCTACACCTTC.